These 24 T cell receptor beta chains share one sample of origin, sequenced in a study of blood T cell repertoires in COVID-19. The data were produced by immunoSEQ multiplex PCR, yet TCRdb's version contains in-frame clones alone and is incomplete. Of 100,000 to 120,000 clones listed, about four fifths are singletons. Sequencing was done on a sample of peripheral blood. The receptors come from a woman aged 80 or older with acute or convalescent COVID-19.

This clone has only one observation. The chain is built from TRBV11-2 and TRBJ1-3; D is ambiguous. Germline CDR1 SGHAT, CDR2 FQNNGV. V dropped 2 bases and J dropped 4 bases, with 9 bases sitting between them. The CDR3 covers 14 residues. The CDR3 nucleotides are TGTGCCAGCAGCTTAACGGACTTAGGAAACACCATATATTTT. Its translation is CASSLTDLGNTIYF.

In its sample, this clone was seen a few times. The J gene is TRBJ2-1, the V gene TRBV28; possible D gene TRBD1, 5 bases. The V gene lost 3 bases and the J gene lost 0 bases, with 6 bases spanning the gap. CDR1 MDHEN and CDR2 SYDVKM come from the germline V gene. The CDR3 runs to 14 residues. The CDR3 reads CASSLGRSYNEQFF. DNA for the CDR3: TGTGCCAGCAGTTTGGGGCGCTCCTACAATGAGCAGTTCTTC.

CDR3 bases: TGTGCCACCAGTGACCCAGTCGGACAGGGGGAGAGCTCTGGGGCCAACGTCCTGACTTTC. It is translated as CATSDPVGQGESSGANVLTF. This chain uses TRBV24-1 with TRBJ2-6, with TRBD1 matching over 10 bases. The CDR3 totals 20 residues. With V trimmed by 4 bases and J by 0 bases, 11 bases remained unmatched. The germline CDR1 and CDR2 sequences are KGHDR and SFDVKD.

This clone was seen a single time. The rearrangement uses TRBV7-2 and TRBJ1-2; maybe TRBD1 (6 bases). The CDR3 covers 13 residues. V lost 5 bases and J lost 2, with 9 bases in between. The germline V gene has CDR1 SGHTA and CDR2 FQGNSA. The DNA for the CDR3 is TGTGCCAGCAGCCCGGACAGAAACTATGGCTACACCTTC. It is translated as CASSPDRNYGYTF.

This sequence joins TRBV5-1 and TRBJ2-5; 7 positions agree with TRBD1. The germline CDR1 and CDR2 sequences are SGHRS and YFSETQ. The CDR3 is 15 residues long. Losses at the gene ends were 4 bases for V and 5 bases for J; bases not matched to a gene: 11. This CDR3 is CASSDSGQSSETQYF. The CDR3, as DNA: TGCGCCAGCAGCGACTCGGGACAGTCCTCGGAGACCCAGTACTTC.

The chain carries TRBV6-5 and TRBJ1-1; 7 nucleotides line up with TRBD1. In germline, CDR1 is MNHEY, CDR2 SVGAGI. The V gene end was trimmed by 2 bases and the J gene end by 1 base; junction bases not matched to a gene: 4. CDR3 size: 15 residues. The CDR3 coding sequence is TGTGCCAGCAGTTACGCCAGGACAGGGAACACTGAAGCTTTCTTT. Its translation is CASSYARTGNTEAFF.

Note on this clone: The sample carries other DNA sequences with the same CDR3. The CDR3 protein is CASSPINSPLHF. Written as DNA, the CDR3 is TGTGCCAGCAGCCCTATAAATTCACCCCTCCACTTT. The chain links TRBV27 to TRBJ1-6; D is ambiguous. CDR3 size: 12 residues. V gave up 6 bases and J gave up 7 bases, with 7 bases separating them. Germline V lookup: CDR1 MNHEY, CDR2 SMNVEV (reference sequence).

The genes are TRBV5-6 and TRBJ1-5; D remains unclear. The CDR3 runs 14 residues. Germline-derived CDR1 and CDR2 are SGHDT and YYEEEE. The V end was cut by 0 bases, the J end by 7 bases, with 11 bases between. CDR3 sequence: CASSLASQSQPQHF. The CDR3 region has the DNA TGTGCCAGCAGCTTGGCTAGTCAATCGCAGCCCCAGCATTTT.

The chain joins TRBV25-1 to TRBJ2-3, with D maybe TRBD2 (5 bases). The CDR3 sequence is 16 residues long. V was clipped by 10 bases and J by 0 bases, with 20 bases between them. CDR1 and CDR2 (germline): MGHDK, SYGVNS. The CDR3 region has the DNA TGTGCCACCGCAGCAGCTAGCACCATGAGCACAGATACGCAGTATTTT. This sequence encodes CATAAASTMSTDTQYF.

The gene calls are TRBV6-5 and TRBJ1-1; D may be TRBD1 (5 bases). The CDR3 contains 14 residues. Germline-derived CDR1 and CDR2 are MNHEY and SVGAGI. V gave up 6 bases and J gave up 1 base, with 12 bases separating them. The CDR3 bases are TGTGCCAGCAGACCCGCAGGGCAGAACACTGAAGCTTTCTTT. Its translation is CASRPAGQNTEAFF.

This clone was detected a few times. The rearrangement joins TRBV6-1 to TRBJ2-7; 7 positions agree with TRBD1. V gave up 1 base and J gave up 0 bases; unmatched junction bases: 3. This CDR3 has 15 residues. In germline, CDR1 is MNHNS, CDR2 SASEGT. The CDR3 sequence: CASSEVAGGSYEQYF. CDR3 DNA sequence: TGTGCCAGCAGTGAAGTGGCAGGGGGCTCCTACGAGCAGTACTTC.

CDR3 amino acids: CATSASGKANEQFF. For the CDR3, the DNA is TGTGCCACCAGTGCTAGCGGGAAGGCCAATGAGCAGTTCTTC. This chain links TRBV24-1 with TRBJ2-1; 9 bases align to TRBD2. The trim removed 5 bases at V and 6 bases at J, leaving 4 bases unmatched. Germline V lookup: CDR1 KGHDR, CDR2 SFDVKD. The CDR3 spans 14 residues.

The CDR3 coding sequence is TGCAGCGTAGAGGGTCGGACAGGGGCTTGGGAGTTCTATAGCAATCAGCCCCAGCATTTT. This gives the protein CSVEGRTGAWEFYSNQPQHF. This chain uses TRBV29-1 with TRBJ1-5; 9 bases are shared with TRBD1. The CDR3 spans 20 residues. Trimming removed 6 bases from V and 0 bases from J; junction bases left unmatched: 21. Germline-derived CDR1 and CDR2 are SQVTM and ANQGSEA. The full variable domain, in which reference TRBV29-1 and TRBJ1-5 provide the parts outside the CDR3, is SAVISQKPSRDICQRGTSLTIQCQVDSQVTMMFWYRQQPGQSLTLIATANQGSEATYESGFVIDKFPISRPNLTFSTLTVSNMSPEDSSIYLCSVEGRTGAWEFYSNQPQHFGDGTRLSIL.

This chain uses TRBV7-9 with TRBJ1-1; D remains unclear. The CDR3 is 14 amino acids. The germline gives CDR1 SEHNR, CDR2 FQNEAQ (reference sequence). The germline V and J ends were trimmed by 5 bases and 11 bases, with 21 bases remaining between them. CDR3 sequence reads: CASSPLTSGGRAFF. CDR3 in DNA: TGTGCCAGCAGCCCCTTAACTTCGGGCGGGAGGGCTTTCTTT.

This chain links TRBV7-2 with TRBJ2-5; no firm D call. Trimming removed 1 base at V and 1 base at J, with 10 bases between. The CDR3 length is 15 residues. Per the germline V gene, CDR1 is SGHTA and CDR2 is FQGNSA. The CDR3 nucleotides are TGTGCCAGCAGCTTAGGGAGCGTAAGCCAAGAGACCCAGTACTTC. Translation: CASSLGSVSQETQYF.

The chain links TRBV5-5 to TRBJ2-5; 7 bases map to TRBD1. V was clipped by 0 bases and J by 4 bases; unmatched bases: 12. CDR1 is SGHKS, CDR2 YYEKEE, per germline (reference sequence). CDR3 length: 17 residues. CDR3 sequence (DNA): TGTGCCAGCAGCTTGGCCGGAAGACAGGGAGTGGGAGAGACCCAGTACTTC. Residues: CASSLAGRQGVGETQYF.

The CDR3 is CASSQVAERGSQYF. The CDR3 region has the DNA TGTGCCAGCAGCCAAGTAGCGGAGAGAGGTTCTCAGTACTTC. The chain links TRBV3-1 (or the pseudogene TRBV3-2) to TRBJ2-5; D is possibly TRBD2 (6 bases). There are 14 residues in the CDR3. V was clipped by 1 base and J by 11 bases, with 17 bases between them. CDR1 is LGHDT and CDR2 is YNNKEL in the germline V gene (reference sequence).

CDR3 in DNA: TGTGCCACCAGTGATTTTGGCGGGGAGCTCTACCGGGAGCTGTTTTTT. Translation: CATSDFGGELYRELFF. The V gene is TRBV24-1, the J gene TRBJ2-2, with D maybe TRBD2 (6 bases). This CDR3 spans 16 amino acids. CDR1 and CDR2 from the germline V gene are KGHDR and SFDVKD. V dropped 1 base and J dropped 9 bases, with 17 bases sitting between them.

V is TRBV27 and J is TRBJ2-2; tentative D call: TRBD2 (7 bases). Trimming cost V 9 bases and J 5 bases, with 16 bases left between them. This CDR3 is 14 amino acids long. Germline CDR1 MNHEY, CDR2 SMNVEV (reference sequence). CDR3 amino acids: CASSKGGKTGELFF. The CDR3 DNA follows: TGTGCCAGTTCTAAGGGGGGGAAGACCGGGGAGCTGTTTTTT.

The CDR3 nucleotides are TGTGCCAGCAGCATCGGGACTAGCGGGAGTTCCGGGGAGCTGTTTTTT. Translation: CASSIGTSGSSGELFF. The chain carries TRBV3-1 (or the pseudogene TRBV3-2) and TRBJ2-2; 14 nucleotides line up with TRBD2. The CDR3 is made up of 16 amino acids. The V gene end was trimmed by 5 bases and the J gene end by 6 bases; junction bases not matched to a gene: 5. Germline V gene lookup returns CDR1 LGHDT and CDR2 YNNKEL (reference sequence).

The rearrangement joins TRBV28 to TRBJ1-5; D ambiguous. The ends were cut back, 0 bases at V and 0 bases at J, with 12 bases in the middle. The germline V gene has CDR1 MDHEN and CDR2 SYDVKM. The CDR3 length is 17 residues. As DNA, the CDR3 is TGTGCCAGCAGTTTATGGGAGGTTGGCTATAGCAATCAGCCCCAGCATTTT. Translating gives CASSLWEVGYSNQPQHF.

This chain uses TRBV29-1 with TRBJ2-3, with 9 bases lining up with TRBD2. Germline lookup yields CDR1 SQVTM and CDR2 ANQGSEA. The CDR3 is made up of 16 amino acids. The ends lost 2 bases at V and 6 bases at J; junction bases unmatched: 12. The CDR3 region is CSVETQREEHGDTQYF. The CDR3 DNA is TGCAGCGTTGAAACCCAGCGGGAGGAACACGGGGATACGCAGTATTTT.

This clone has only a few counts. This chain connects TRBV29-1 to TRBJ2-5; a possible D gene is TRBD1 (5 bases). V lost 4 bases to trimming and J lost 5 bases, with 11 bases between them. This CDR3 is built from 12 residues. Germline CDR1 and CDR2: SQVTM and ANQGSEA. DNA of the CDR3: TGCAGCGTTGGGGGCAGTAGCGAGACCCAGTACTTC. Translated: CSVGGSSETQYF.

There are a few counts of this clone. J is TRBJ2-1 and V is TRBV29-1; 12 nucleotides line up with TRBD2. The CDR3 is 19 amino acids. The germline V gene has CDR1 SQVTM and CDR2 ANQGSEA. Trimming took 3 bases from V and 5 from J; bases not matched to a gene: 17. The CDR3 region is CSVDPRDRGLAGIHNEQFF. The CDR3 DNA reads TGCAGCGTTGACCCCCGGGACAGGGGACTAGCGGGTATCCACAATGAGCAGTTCTTC.